This T cell receptor beta chain was captured by sequencing in a study of beta chain features in type 1 diabetes. Study-wide results and caveats: Type 1 diabetes patients showed a moderate but significant shortening of TCRB CDR3s in all four CD4+ subsets. The study found that naive, central memory and Treg TCRB repertoires appeared more similar in patients than in healthy donors. Insertions at VDJ junctions were less frequent in type 1 diabetes patients. These patients also deleted more nucleotides at the same junctions.

In its sample, this clone was seen a few times. Its antigen is currently unknown. Each of the sorted populations had a purity greater than 98%. Germline lookup yields CDR1 SGHRS and CDR2 YFSETQ. This CDR3 comprises 11 residues. V dropped 5 bases and J dropped 8 bases, with 8 bases sitting between them. Isolated RNA was reverse transcribed in full, so expressed TCRB transcripts were sequenced. Measured with immunoSEQ multiplex PCR; TCRdb has only the in-frame clones, and not every one. Of under 800,000 clones listed, around 15% are singletons. This clonotype was obtained from a man between 18 and 29 years old in good health. The sample taken for sequencing was naive CD4+ T cells from blood. The chain employs TRBV5-1 and TRBJ1-3; no definite D call. CDR3 residues: CASSFRDTIYF. CDR3 DNA sequence: TGCGCCAGCAGTTTCCGGGACACCATATATTTT.